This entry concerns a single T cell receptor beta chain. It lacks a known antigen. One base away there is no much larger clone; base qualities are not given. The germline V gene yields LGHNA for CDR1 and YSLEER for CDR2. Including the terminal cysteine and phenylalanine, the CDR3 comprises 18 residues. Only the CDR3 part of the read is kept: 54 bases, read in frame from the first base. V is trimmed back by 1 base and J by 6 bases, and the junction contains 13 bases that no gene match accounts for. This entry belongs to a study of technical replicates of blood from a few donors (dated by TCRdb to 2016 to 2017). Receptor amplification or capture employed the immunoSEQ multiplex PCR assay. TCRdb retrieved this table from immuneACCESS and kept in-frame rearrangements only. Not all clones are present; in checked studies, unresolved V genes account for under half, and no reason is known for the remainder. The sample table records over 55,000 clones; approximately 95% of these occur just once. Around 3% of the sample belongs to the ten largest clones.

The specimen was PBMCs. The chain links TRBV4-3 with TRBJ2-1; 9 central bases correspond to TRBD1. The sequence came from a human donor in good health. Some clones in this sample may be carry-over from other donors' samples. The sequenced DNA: TGCGCCAGCAGCCAAGTTCCTCGCTACAGGGGGCTGACCAATGAGCAGTTCTTC. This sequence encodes CASSQVPRYRGLTNEQFF.